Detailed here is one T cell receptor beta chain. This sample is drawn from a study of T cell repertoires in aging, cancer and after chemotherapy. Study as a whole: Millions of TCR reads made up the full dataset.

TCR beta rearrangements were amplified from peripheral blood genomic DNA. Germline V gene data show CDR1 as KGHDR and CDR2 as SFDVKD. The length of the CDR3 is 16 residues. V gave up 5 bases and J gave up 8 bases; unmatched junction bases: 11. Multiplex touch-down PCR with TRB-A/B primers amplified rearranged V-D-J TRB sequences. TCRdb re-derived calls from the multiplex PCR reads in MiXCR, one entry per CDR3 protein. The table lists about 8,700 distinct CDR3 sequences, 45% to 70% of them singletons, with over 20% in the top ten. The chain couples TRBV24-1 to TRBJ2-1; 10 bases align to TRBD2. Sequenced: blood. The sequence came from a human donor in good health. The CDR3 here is CATSGAGGPKFDEQFF. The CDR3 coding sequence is TGTGCCACCAGTGGAGCGGGAGGGCCGAAATTTGATGAGCAGTTCTTC.